Listed below are T cell receptor beta chains from one sample, sequenced in a study of circulating and synovial CD4+ cells in juvenile arthritis. Here immunoSEQ multiplex PCR was the method, and the copy in TCRdb shows in-frame clones only, minus some. The sample yields tens of thousands of clones, roughly 93% seen once. Sequenced material: CD4+ T cells from blood. These receptors were obtained from a human donor with juvenile idiopathic arthritis. Both conserved end residues are part of each CDR3. D genes are given only for firm matches.

V	D	J	CDR3	DNA
TRBV7-8	TRBD1	TRBJ1-1	CASQLGTGFRNTEAFF	TGTGCCAGCCAACTCGGGACAGGGTTTCGGAACACTGAAGCTTTCTTT